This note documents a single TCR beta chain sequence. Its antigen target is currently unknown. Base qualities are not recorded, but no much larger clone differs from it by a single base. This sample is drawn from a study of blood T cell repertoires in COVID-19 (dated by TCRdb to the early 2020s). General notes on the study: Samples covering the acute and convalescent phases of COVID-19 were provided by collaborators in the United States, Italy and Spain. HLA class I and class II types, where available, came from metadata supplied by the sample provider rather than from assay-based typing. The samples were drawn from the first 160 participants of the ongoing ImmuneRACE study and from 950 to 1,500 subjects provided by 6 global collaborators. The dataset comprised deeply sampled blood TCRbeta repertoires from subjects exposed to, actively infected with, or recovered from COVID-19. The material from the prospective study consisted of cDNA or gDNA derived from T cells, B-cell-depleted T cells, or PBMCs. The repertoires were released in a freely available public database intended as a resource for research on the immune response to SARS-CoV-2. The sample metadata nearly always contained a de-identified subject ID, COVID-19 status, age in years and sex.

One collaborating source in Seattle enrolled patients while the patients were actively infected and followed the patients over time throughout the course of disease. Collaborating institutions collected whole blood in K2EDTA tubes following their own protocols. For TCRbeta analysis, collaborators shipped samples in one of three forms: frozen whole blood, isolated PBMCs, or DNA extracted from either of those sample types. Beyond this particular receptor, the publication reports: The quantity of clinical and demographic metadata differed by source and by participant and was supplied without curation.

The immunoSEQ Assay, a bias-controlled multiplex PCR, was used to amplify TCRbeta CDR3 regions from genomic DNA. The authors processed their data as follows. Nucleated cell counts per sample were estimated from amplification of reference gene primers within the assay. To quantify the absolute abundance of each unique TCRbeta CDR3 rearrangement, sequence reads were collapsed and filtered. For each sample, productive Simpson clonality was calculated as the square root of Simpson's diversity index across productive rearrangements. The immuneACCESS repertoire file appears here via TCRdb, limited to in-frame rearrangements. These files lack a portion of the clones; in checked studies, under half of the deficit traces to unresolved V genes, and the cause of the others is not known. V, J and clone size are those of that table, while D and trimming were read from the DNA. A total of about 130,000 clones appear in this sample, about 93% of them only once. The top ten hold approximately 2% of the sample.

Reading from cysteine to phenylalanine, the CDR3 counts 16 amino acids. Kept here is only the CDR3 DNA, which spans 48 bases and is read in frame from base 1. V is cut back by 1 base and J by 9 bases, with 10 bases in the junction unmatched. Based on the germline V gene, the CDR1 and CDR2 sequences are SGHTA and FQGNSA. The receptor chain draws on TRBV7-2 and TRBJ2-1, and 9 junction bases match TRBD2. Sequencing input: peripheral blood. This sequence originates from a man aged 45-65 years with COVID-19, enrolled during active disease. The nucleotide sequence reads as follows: TGTGCCAGCAGCTTAGTACCCATAGCGGGAGTCGGTGAGCAGTTCTTC. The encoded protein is CASSLVPIAGVGEQFF. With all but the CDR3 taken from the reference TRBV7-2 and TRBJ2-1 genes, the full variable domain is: GAGVSQSPSNKVTEKGKDVELRCDPISGHTALYWYRQSLGQGLEFLIYFQGNSAPDKSGLPSDRFSAERTGGSVSTLTIQRTQQEDSAVYLCASSLVPIAGVGEQFFGPGTRLTVL.